This TCR beta chain comes out of a study of cytomegalovirus exposure and HLA in healthy donors. Study overall: From HLA-typed donors, an early data release held tens of millions of unique TCRs.

A note on this clone: What it recognizes is unknown.

The CDR3 length is 14 residues. V was pared by 8 bases and J by 4 bases, with 15 bases between. The germline gives CDR1 LNHDA, CDR2 SQIVND (reference sequence). PCR used 60 Vbeta primers and 13 Jbeta primers. Data came from immunoSEQ multiplex PCR; TCRdb stores just in-frame clones and leaves some out. The table has around 150,000 clones, 64% seen once. Study-wide results and limits: Evidence from a later analysis indicated that most CMV-associated TCR beta chains looked HLA-restricted. When analyzed later, a missense DCLRE1C variant was found to be linked to TCR beta V- and J-gene trimming. Most TCR sequences were uncommon, yet certain public TCRs appeared in many donors.

Material for sequencing was PBMCs. This TCR came from a woman younger than 45 in good health and CMV-seropositive. This chain connects TRBV19 to TRBJ1-3; D is uncertain. This CDR3 is CASGPGYRGNTIYF. The DNA for the CDR3 is TGTGCCAGTGGTCCGGGTTATCGCGGAAACACCATATATTTT.